This passage covers 20 T cell receptor beta chains from one sample sequenced in a study of Ad26.COV2.S vaccination and SARS-CoV-2 variants. Some clones are missing from TCRdb's copy, which holds only in-frame ones; the method was immunoSEQ multiplex PCR. The data show roughly 350,000 clones, more than 75% seen once. As for treatment: some 19 received Ad26.COV2.S at low or high dose, single or two shots; roughly 5 received placebo; per-sample allocation not given. On day 63 after the first injection, vaccine and placebo recipients gave samples. The specimen was peripheral blood, collected in a trial of Ad26.COV2.S vaccine versus placebo. The receptor source for this set is a person aged 18 to 59 who received the Ad26.COV2.S COVID-19 vaccine or a placebo.

This clone was counted a few times. The sample contains more than one DNA sequence encoding this CDR3. This rearrangement joins TRBV30 to TRBJ1-5; D uncertain. Trimming stripped 2 bases from V and 4 bases from J, with 9 bases between. CDR3 length: 13 residues. The V gene's germline CDR1 is GTSNPN and CDR2 SVGIG (reference sequence). The CDR3 here is CAWSPGGNQPQHF. The CDR3 DNA is TGTGCCTGGAGTCCCGGAGGGAATCAGCCCCAGCATTTT.

The chain is built from TRBV30 and TRBJ2-7, with TRBD2 matching 7 bases. The CDR3 loop spans 14 amino acids. Germline V gene sequence: CDR1 GTSNPN, CDR2 SVGIG (reference sequence). V gave up 5 bases and J gave up 7 bases; unmatched junction bases: 14. This CDR3 is CAWDRRASGGEQYF. CDR3 nucleotides: TGTGCCTGGGATAGAAGGGCCTCCGGGGGGGAGCAGTACTTC.

The gene calls are TRBV4-3 and TRBJ2-2, with 7 bases that match TRBD1. Losses at the gene ends were 1 base for V and 5 bases for J; bases not matched to a gene: 7. The V gene's germline CDR1 is LGHNA and CDR2 YSLEER. CDR3 length: 16 residues. This chain's CDR3 is CASSQGLQGVTGELFF. The CDR3 coding sequence is TGCGCCAGCAGCCAAGGTCTCCAGGGGGTTACCGGGGAGCTGTTTTTT.

The rearrangement links TRBV7-9 to TRBJ1-1; D gene ambiguous. V was clipped by 1 base and J by 1 base, with 10 bases between them. Germline V gives CDR1 SEHNR, CDR2 FQNEAQ (reference sequence). The CDR3 is 15 residues long. DNA of the CDR3: TGTGCCAGCAGCTTAGGTCGGGGAACGAACACTGAAGCTTTCTTT. Translation: CASSLGRGTNTEAFF.

The V call is TRBV3-1 (or the pseudogene TRBV3-2), the J call TRBJ1-3, with TRBD1 identical over 10 bases. CDR3 length: 15 amino acids. V dropped 3 bases and J dropped 7; count of bases not matched to a gene: 6. CDR1 LGHDT and CDR2 YNNKEL come from the germline V gene (reference sequence). CDR3 protein: CASSQTGGTSNTIYF. The CDR3 DNA reads TGTGCCAGCAGCCAGACAGGGGGCACTTCGAACACCATATATTTT.

The chain employs TRBV5-6 and TRBJ1-4; D ambiguous. The germline V gene encodes CDR1 SGHDT and CDR2 YYEEEE. Trimming shortened V by 0 bases and J by 8 bases, and 17 bases separated the two germline ends. This CDR3 comprises 16 residues. Here the CDR3 DNA reads TGTGCCAGCAGCTTGGAAGGTGGATGGATGGGGGAAAAACTGTTTTTT. Translation: CASSLEGGWMGEKLFF.

The gene calls are TRBV27 and TRBJ2-5, with a possible D match to TRBD2 (5 bases). CDR1 is MNHEY and CDR2 is SMNVEV in the germline V gene (reference sequence). Trimming shortened V by 9 bases and J by 0 bases, and 14 bases separated the two germline ends. The CDR3 has 14 residues. The CDR3 nucleotides are TGTGCCAGTCGAGGGTCATGGGACCAAGAGACCCAGTACTTC. Translated, it gives CASRGSWDQETQYF.

The chain is built from TRBV7-9 and TRBJ2-3; 13 nucleotides align to TRBD2. The ends lost 5 bases at V and 4 bases at J; junction bases unmatched: 6. CDR3 length: 16 residues. Germline CDR1 and CDR2: SEHNR and FQNEAQ (reference sequence). CDR3 in amino acids: CASSLGLAGVSDTQYF. The CDR3 DNA reads TGTGCCAGCAGCCTAGGACTAGCGGGGGTCTCAGATACGCAGTATTTT.

The chain employs TRBV6-6 and TRBJ2-1; 8 bases agree with TRBD2. V shed 6 bases and J 9 bases; nucleotides not matched to a gene: 1. The CDR3 sequence is 11 residues long. Per the germline V gene, CDR1 is MNHNY and CDR2 is SVGAGI (reference sequence). The CDR3 DNA sequence: TGTGCCAGCAGCCGGGGGGGTGAGCAGTTCTTC. This encodes CASSRGGEQFF.

The V and J genes are TRBV12-3 or TRBV12-4 and TRBJ1-1, with D unclear. V was trimmed by 6 bases and J by 7 bases, leaving 15 bases between them. CDR3 length: 13 amino acids. Written as DNA, the CDR3 is TGTGCCAGCAGCAACGGACTGGTTAATGAAGCTTTCTTT. It specifies CASSNGLVNEAFF.

The V and J genes are TRBV7-2 and TRBJ2-3; perhaps TRBD2 as D (7 bases). Germline values: CDR1 SGHTA, CDR2 FQGNSA. Trimming shortened V by 4 bases and J by 5 bases, and 19 bases separated the two germline ends. CDR3 size: 16 residues. The CDR3 DNA reads TGTGCCAGCAGCTCCCGTGGGGGGGCGCCAGGAGATACGCAGTATTTT. As protein: CASSSRGGAPGDTQYF.

The chain couples TRBV5-1 to TRBJ1-1; tentative D call: TRBD1 (6 bases). Trimming removed 2 bases from V and 7 bases from J, with 18 bases in between. CDR1 is SGHRS, CDR2 YFSETQ, per germline. The CDR3 covers 15 residues. CDR3: CASSFPSGGAGEAFF. CDR3 nucleotides: TGCGCCAGCAGCTTCCCTTCGGGGGGGGCAGGTGAAGCTTTCTTT.

The gene calls are TRBV15 and TRBJ2-7; D may correspond to TRBD1 or TRBD2 (5 bases each). CDR1 is LNHNV and CDR2 is YYDKDF in the germline V gene (reference sequence). The CDR3 totals 15 residues. V lost 1 base, J lost 0 bases, and 10 bases lay in between. In nucleotides, the CDR3 is TGTGCCACCAGCAGAGGGATAGGGACCTCCTACGAGCAGTACTTC. Its translation is CATSRGIGTSYEQYF.

The rearrangement joins TRBV7-6 to TRBJ2-1, with a tentative D call TRBD2 (5 bases). CDR1 and CDR2 (germline): SGHVS, FNYEAQ. This CDR3 region has 14 residues. V was trimmed by 5 bases and J by 6 bases, leaving 14 bases between them. The CDR3 loop reads CASSEYLASNEQFF. The CDR3 DNA reads as TGTGCCAGCAGCGAATATCTAGCTTCCAATGAGCAGTTCTTC.

This clone was counted at least ten times. The rearrangement uses TRBV4-3 and TRBJ2-2; D is possibly TRBD1 or TRBD2 (6 bases each). This CDR3 region has 18 residues. Germline values: CDR1 LGHNA, CDR2 YSLEER. V dropped 1 base and J dropped 7 bases, with 22 bases sitting between them. The DNA of the CDR3 is TGCGCCAGCAGCCAAGGGCAAGATATTTCGGGGGCGGGCGGGGAGCTGTTTTTT. This sequence encodes CASSQGQDISGAGGELFF.

About this clone itself: Other DNA variants within this sample encode the same CDR3. The CDR3 coding sequence is TGCAGCGTCGAGGGCCGGGCCTACGAGCAGTACTTC. As protein: CSVEGRAYEQYF. The chain carries TRBV29-1 and TRBJ2-7; weak D call: TRBD2 (5 bases). Trimming stripped 6 bases from V and 2 bases from J, with 11 bases between. The CDR3 has 12 amino acids. The germline V gene has CDR1 SQVTM and CDR2 ANQGSEA.

The V call is TRBV5-1, the J call TRBJ2-1, with 8 bases fitting TRBD2. The trim removed 1 base at V and 3 bases at J, leaving 3 bases unmatched. Germline CDR1 SGHRS, CDR2 YFSETQ. This CDR3 is 15 amino acids long. CDR3 residues: CASSLPLAGYNEQFF. The CDR3 coding sequence is TGCGCCAGCAGCTTGCCCCTAGCGGGCTACAATGAGCAGTTCTTC.

The chain couples TRBV12-5 to TRBJ2-3, with D perhaps matching TRBD1 (5 bases). This CDR3 has 14 amino acids. Germline V gene sequence: CDR1 LGHNT, CDR2 FRNRAP. Trimming pared 6 bases from V and 6 bases from J, leaving 16 bases between. The CDR3, as DNA: TGTGCTAGTGGCCCCCCAGGTCCAGGGGATACGCAGTATTTT. Its translation is CASGPPGPGDTQYF. Using reference TRBV12-5 and TRBJ2-3 for the parts outside the CDR3, the full variable domain is DARVTQTPRHKVTEMGQEVTMRCQPILGHNTVFWYRQTMMQGLELLAYFRNRAPLDDSGMPKDRFSAEMPDATLATLKIQPSEPRDSAVYFCASGPPGPGDTQYFGPGTRLTVL.

V is TRBV15 and J is TRBJ1-2, with 8 bases matching TRBD1. J lost 8 bases, V lost 0 bases, and 11 bases had no gene match. The CDR3 has 16 amino acids. Germline CDR1 is LNHNV and CDR2 is YYDKDF (reference sequence). The CDR3 loop reads CATSRDQGARGRGYTF. The CDR3 nucleotides are TGTGCCACCAGCAGAGATCAGGGGGCCAGGGGGAGAGGCTACACCTTC.

V is TRBV4-2 and J is TRBJ2-1; D might be TRBD1 (6 bases). CDR1 is LGHNA and CDR2 is YNFKEQ in the germline V gene. This CDR3 is built from 17 residues. V was pared by 2 bases and J by 5 bases, with 19 bases between. CDR3 sequence: CASSQPTGMPLNNEQFF. CDR3 nucleotides: TGTGCCAGCAGCCAACCTACAGGGATGCCCTTAAACAATGAGCAGTTCTTC.